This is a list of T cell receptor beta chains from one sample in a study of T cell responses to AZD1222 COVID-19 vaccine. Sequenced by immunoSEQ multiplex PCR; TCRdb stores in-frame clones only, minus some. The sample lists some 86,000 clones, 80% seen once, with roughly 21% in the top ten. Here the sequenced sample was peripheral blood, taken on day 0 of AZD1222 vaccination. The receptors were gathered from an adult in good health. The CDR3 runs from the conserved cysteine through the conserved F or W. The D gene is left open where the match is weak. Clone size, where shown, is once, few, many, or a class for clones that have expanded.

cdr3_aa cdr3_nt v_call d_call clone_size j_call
CASSQATSSRYNEQFF TGCGCCAGCAGCCAAGCAACTAGCAGCCGATACAATGAGCAGTTCTTC TRBV4-1 - - TRBJ2-1
CASSPQLAGGSNEQFF TGTGCCAGCAGTCCCCAGCTAGCGGGAGGGTCCAATGAGCAGTTCTTC TRBV6-4 TRBD2 once TRBJ2-1
CASSLPLTDGYTF TGTGCCAGCAGCTTACCACTGACGGATGGCTACACCTTC TRBV5-4 - - TRBJ1-2
CASSLGGANQPQHF TGTGCCAGCTCACTGGGGGGGGCCAATCAGCCCCAGCATTTT TRBV18 - - TRBJ1-5
CSGILPGLDRGLAGASYNEQFF TGCAGCGGGATCTTGCCTGGACTAGACAGGGGCCTAGCGGGAGCCTCCTACAATGAGCAGTTCTTC TRBV29-1 TRBD2 once TRBJ2-1
CASSTGTGKLFF TGCGCCAGCAGCACTGGGACAGGGAAGCTGTTTTTT TRBV5-1 TRBD1 - TRBJ2-2
CAWNQHYEQYF TGTGCCTGGAATCAACACTACGAGCAGTACTTC TRBV30 - - TRBJ2-7
CASSPATTGGETQYF TGTGCCAGCAGCCCCGCCACGACAGGGGGAGAGACCCAGTACTTC TRBV3-1/TRBV3-2 TRBD1 once TRBJ2-5
CASSNDGRTLGNTIYF TGTGCCTCGTCTAATGATGGACGGACTCTCGGAAACACCATATATTTT TRBV30 - - TRBJ1-3
CASSLDSGTDTQYF TGCGCCAGCAGCTTGGATTCGGGTACAGATACGCAGTATTTT TRBV5-1 - once TRBJ2-3
CASSVGLAEGNEQFF TGTGCCAGTAGTGTGGGACTAGCCGAGGGGAATGAGCAGTTCTTC TRBV19 TRBD2 - TRBJ2-1
CATLDGTGNTIYF TGTGCCACCCTAGACGGCACTGGAAACACCATATATTTT TRBV19 - - TRBJ1-3
CASSYSRTEPQHF TGTGCCAGCAGTTACTCCCGAACAGAGCCCCAGCATTTT TRBV6-5 - - TRBJ1-5
CASRDRGLGQPQHF TGTGCCAGCAGGGACAGGGGGCTTGGTCAGCCCCAGCATTTT TRBV2 TRBD1 - TRBJ1-5
CASSEGSTLEQYF TGTGCCAGCAGTGAGGGCTCCACGCTCGAGCAGTACTTC TRBV25-1 - - TRBJ2-7
CASRTLRDRPPRGQYF TGTGCCAGCAGGACCCTCCGGGACAGGCCTCCCCGGGGGCAGTACTTC TRBV2 TRBD1 - TRBJ2-7
CASSTDSVSFGQPQHF TGTGCCAGTAGTACGGACAGCGTAAGTTTCGGACAGCCCCAGCATTTT TRBV19 - - TRBJ1-5
CASSESRGIYEQYF TGCGCCAGCAGTGAGTCGAGGGGTATCTACGAGCAGTACTTC TRBV10-2 - - TRBJ2-7
CASSRWDRAGNTIYF TGTGCCAGCAGCCGATGGGACAGGGCTGGAAACACCATATATTTT TRBV3-1/TRBV3-2 TRBD1 - TRBJ1-3
CASSVMTSGSYNEQFF TGTGCCAGCAGCGTAATGACTAGCGGGTCCTACAATGAGCAGTTCTTC TRBV5-6 TRBD2 once TRBJ2-1
CASSLAGGDLYEQFF TGTGCCAGCAGTCTAGCGGGAGGGGACTTATATGAGCAGTTCTTC TRBV6-1 TRBD2 - TRBJ2-1
CASSPLSTGNQPQHF TGCGCCAGCAGTCCACTATCGACAGGGAATCAGCCCCAGCATTTT TRBV10-2 TRBD1 - TRBJ1-5
CASSLLVRGLAQTNEKLFF TGTGCCAGCAGCTTGTTGGTCAGGGGGCTAGCGCAAACTAATGAAAAACTGTTTTTT TRBV5-8 TRBD1 - TRBJ1-4
CASSPGNEQFF TGTGCCAGCAGCCCTGGGAATGAGCAGTTCTTC TRBV7-8 - - TRBJ2-1
CASSSTSGSYEQYF TGTGCCAGTAGTTCGACTAGCGGATCCTACGAGCAGTACTTC TRBV19 TRBD2 - TRBJ2-7
CASSSGTGGGYGYTF TGTGCCAGCAGCTCCGGAACAGGGGGTGGCTATGGCTACACCTTC TRBV5-4 TRBD1 - TRBJ1-2
CASSVLAKNIQYF TGTGCCAGTAGTGTTCTAGCCAAAAACATTCAGTACTTC TRBV19 - - TRBJ2-4
CASTTDSGYGYTF TGTGCCAGCACCACCGATTCAGGGTATGGCTACACCTTC TRBV28 - - TRBJ1-2
CASSPGPLSRGKLFF TGCGCCAGCAGCCCCGGACCGCTCTCGAGGGGAAAACTGTTTTTT TRBV4-1 - few TRBJ1-4
CASSVGGATGFNSPLHF TGTGCCAGCAGCGTAGGGGGAGCGACAGGGTTCAATTCACCCCTCCACTTT TRBV9 TRBD1 - TRBJ1-6
CASSFGASGPTDTQYF TGTGCCAGCAGCTTCGGGGCTAGCGGGCCCACAGATACGCAGTATTTT TRBV7-9 TRBD2 few TRBJ2-3
CASSSDRSSYEQYF TGTGCCAGCAGCTCGGACAGGAGCTCCTACGAGCAGTACTTC TRBV6-6 TRBD1 - TRBJ2-7
CASSTTGGNEKLFF TGTGCCAGTAGTACGACAGGGGGGAATGAAAAACTGTTTTTT TRBV19 TRBD1 few TRBJ1-4
CASSLAGRGFYGYTF TGTGCCAGCAGCTTAGCGGGGAGGGGCTTCTATGGCTACACCTTC TRBV7-8 - - TRBJ1-2
CASSLPNEQFF TGTGCCAGCTCACTGCCCAATGAGCAGTTCTTC TRBV18 - - TRBJ2-1
CASSLVEVTYNEQFF TGTGCCAGCAGCTTAGTGGAGGTTACCTACAATGAGCAGTTCTTC TRBV7-8 - - TRBJ2-1
CASSPDADTQYF TGTGCCAGCAGCCCAGATGCAGATACGCAGTATTTT TRBV5-6 - - TRBJ2-3
CASTPAGQANNYGYTF TGTGCCAGCACCCCGGCGGGGCAGGCCAACAACTATGGCTACACCTTC TRBV28 - - TRBJ1-2
CASSQRVLRGSDTGELFF TGTGCCAGCAGCCAACGGGTCTTGCGGGGGTCTGACACCGGGGAGCTGTTTTTT TRBV4-2 TRBD2 - TRBJ2-2
CASSGRDSYEQYF TGTGCCAGCAGTGGACGGGACTCCTACGAGCAGTACTTC TRBV2 - - TRBJ2-7
CSVEVLSGNSPLHF TGCAGCGTTGAGGTCTTATCAGGTAATTCACCCCTCCACTTT TRBV29-1 - few TRBJ1-6
CASSIRRGQGFKRGTEAFF TGTGCCAGTAGTATTCGGCGGGGACAGGGGTTTAAACGGGGCACTGAAGCTTTCTTT TRBV19 TRBD1 once TRBJ1-1
CASSPPRGAGRHQPQHF TGTGCCAGCAGCCCCCCCCGGGGGGCAGGGCGTCATCAGCCCCAGCATTTT TRBV11-2 - - TRBJ1-5
CASGLTELNEKLFF TGTGCCAGCGGACTGACAGAACTTAATGAAAAACTGTTTTTT TRBV7-9 - - TRBJ1-4
CASSNYYDTQYF TGTGCCAGCAGCAACTACTACGATACGCAGTATTTT TRBV2 - - TRBJ2-3